This T cell receptor (beta chain) was documented in a study of shared clonotypes between healthy human individuals (dated by TCRdb to the early 2020s). About the study as a whole: The cohort comprised a couple of women and three men aged 18 to 49 years. For each donor, CD4 naive and CD4 memory were each run on three plates, CD8 naive on two plates, and CD8 memory on one plate. To estimate repertoire size and how much clonotypes are shared between individuals, the study performed deep sequencing of blood TCR repertoires from a handful of healthy adults. Different laboratories and diverse techniques were used to prepare libraries and sequence TCR repertoires, to increase sequencing depth and limit assay-specific biases. Each donor's leukapheresis produced roughly between roughly 0.85 and 10 billion PBMCs. Broad study findings and their caveats: The small number of donors limited the genetic and exposure-history diversity represented. Rarefaction of sorted-subset datasets indicated incomplete sequencing despite the large sequencing depth. Only blood was sampled, and tissue TCR repertoires likely differ from those in blood. Compared with non-shared clonotypes, the clonotypes found in all four sorted-subset donors had higher generation probabilities. Pairwise subsampling indicated that sequencing depth was expected to affect the degree of clonotype sharing among donors. Sharing across a few donors was observed for approximately 5% of naive CD4, 3.5% of naive CD8, about 2.5% of memory CD4, and about 0.38% of memory CD8 clonotypes. Naive subsets generally had larger estimated clonotype richness than memory subsets.

Donors were healthy HIV-negative adults with no recently reported acute infections or vaccinations. Only Caucasian adults living in Nashville, Tennessee, USA were represented among the donors. CD4+ T cells were enriched by magnetic negative selection, after which naive cells were positively selected on CD45RA and the negative fraction was taken as the memory subset. After blood collection by leukapheresis, PBMCs were isolated using Ficoll-Histopaque density gradient centrifugation and then cryopreserved in the vapor phase of liquid nitrogen. Analytical flow cytometry was used to check the purity and quantity of each magnetically sorted T cell population. Genomic DNA was isolated from every sorted fraction and measured by UV absorbance on a Nanodrop 2000c. Using the deep immunoSEQ assay, multiplex PCR amplified TCR CDR3 regions from genomic DNA. For each cell subset, the extracted genomic DNA was distributed evenly across all wells of several immunoSEQ 96-well plates, and each plate served as one replicate. For sorted subsets, approximately 200 ng of genomic DNA, equivalent to 30,000 or so T cell genomes, went into each replicate PCR. The purified libraries were quantified using a Qubit 3.0 fluorometer, sized with a Bioanalyzer 2100, and then quantified again using the KAPA Library Quantification kit. Every immunoSEQ 96-well plate was sequenced on a separate single-read 150-cycle Illumina NextSeq 550 flow cell. In the paper's pipeline: Because only junctional sequences without quality scores were contained in the immunoSEQ output, filtering matching that applied to full-length reads could not be performed. Sequences were annotated with PyIR, a Python wrapper for IgBLAST v1.9, and V/J genes and CDR3 were assigned using IMGT germline references. Reads were filtered out if the reads had weak V/J assignments (E-value above 1e-6), no CDR3, stop codons, out-of-frame junctions, or ambiguous translated residues. V3J clonotypes were defined as sequences sharing the same inferred V gene, J gene, and CDR3 amino acid sequence. The percentage overlap between two repertoires was calculated by dividing the number of shared unique clonotypes by the size of the smaller repertoire. Three approaches were used to assess repertoire richness: RTK rarefaction, the Chao1 estimator, and Recon v2.1 estimates of unobserved clonotypes. OLGA was used to compute generation probabilities for all TCRbeta clonotypes that the gDNA method yielded from a handful of donors. TCRdb limited this immuneACCESS table to in-frame rearrangements with V and J called. A share of clones is missing; checked studies link under half to unresolved V genes, and the rest is unexplained. V and J calls and clone size come straight from that table; D and trimming were deduced from the DNA. In all, the sample holds roughly 2,500,000 clones, and roughly 93% of those were seen once. The leading ten clones occupy approximately 0.35% of the sample.

A note on this clone: It lacks a known antigen. Nothing much larger sits one base from this clone, and base qualities are not available.

The germline V gene (reference sequence) sets CDR1 to SGHNT and CDR2 to YYREEE. V is cut back by 4 bases and J by 5 bases, with 7 bases in the junction unmatched. The cysteine opens and the phenylalanine closes a CDR3 of 14 amino acids. Only CDR3 DNA remains: 42 bases, in frame from the first base. The rearrangement joined TRBV5-4 to TRBJ1-1; 8 nucleotides in the junction match TRBD1. Source material: naive CD4+ T cells from PBMCs. The cell subset or site label here, explained by the study, means: CD45RA+ positively selected. The sequence came from a man in his late teens or twenties in good health. Some clones in this sample may be carry-over from other donors' samples. The CDR3 amino acid sequence is: CASSADRAGTEAFF. The DNA reads as follows: TGTGCCAGCAGCGCGGACAGGGCGGGTACTGAAGCTTTCTTT.